A selection of T cell receptor beta chains follows, all from one sample in a study of technical replicates of blood from a handful of donors. Clones were read by immunoSEQ multiplex PCR, and TCRdb kept only the in-frame ones, dropping some. This repertoire shows about 71,000 clones, approximately 97% found once; its top ten account for approximately 0.21%. The specimen sequenced was T cells isolated from PBMCs. The receptors were sampled from a human donor in good health. The CDR3 runs from the conserved cysteine through the conserved F or W. The D gene is left open where the match is weak. The size entry is marked missing in some rows and otherwise reads once, few, many or a size class.

>TRBJ2-7|TRBV7-9|-|TRBD2
TGTGCCAGCAGACTAGCGATGGGGAGCGAGCAGTACTTC
CASRLAMGSEQYF
>TRBJ2-1|TRBV15|-|TRBD1
TGTGCCACCAGCAGGGGACAGGGCGAGGGGAAGTACAATGAGCAGTTCTTC
CATSRGQGEGKYNEQFF
>TRBJ2-2|TRBV7-6|-|TRBD1
TGTGCCAGCAGCTTAGCCCCGGGGACAGGTACCAGCGGGGAGCTGTTTTTT
CASSLAPGTGTSGELFF
>TRBJ2-3|TRBV10-3|-|-
TGTGCCATCAGTGGCGGGACAGTGGATTCTAGCACAGATACGCAGTATTTT
CAISGGTVDSSTDTQYF
>TRBJ1-1|TRBV5-1|-|-
TGCGCCAGCAGCCTGGGCGGGGGACTAACTGAAGCTTTCTTT
CASSLGGGLTEAFF
>TRBJ1-1|TRBV7-9|-|TRBD1
TGTGCCAGCAGCTTAGGGACAGGGATTAAGACTGAAGCTTTCTTT
CASSLGTGIKTEAFF
>TRBJ1-4|TRBV7-9|-|-
TGTGCCAGCAGCTTAGACCAGGGTAATGAAAAACTGTTTTTT
CASSLDQGNEKLFF
>TRBJ1-4|TRBV5-6|-|TRBD1
TGTGCCAGCAGCGGATGGACAGGACCCAATGAAAAACTGTTTTTT
CASSGWTGPNEKLFF
>TRBJ1-2|TRBV27|-|-
TGTGCCAGCGGACAAAAGCTACACTATGGCTACACCTTC
CASGQKLHYGYTF
>TRBJ2-7|TRBV19|-|-
TGTGCCAGTAGTCGGGGAGGAGGTCCGTTGTTTTACGAGCAGTACTTC
CASSRGGGPLFYEQYF
>TRBJ2-7|TRBV5-1|-|-
TGCGCCAGCAGCTTGGAGGGGACTTTAAACGAGCAGTACTTC
CASSLEGTLNEQYF
>TRBJ2-1|TRBV5-1|once|TRBD2
TGCGCCAGCAGCTTGGCCGTAGCTAGCGGGGGTAGCGAGCAGTTCTTC
CASSLAVASGGSEQFF
>TRBJ2-7|TRBV5-8|-|-
TGTGCCAGCAGCTTGTTTTTTAGGAGCTCCTACGAGCAGTACTTC
CASSLFFRSSYEQYF
>TRBJ2-7|TRBV27|-|TRBD1
TGTGCCAGCAGCCCTAGGACAGGGTTGTACGAGCAGTACTTC
CASSPRTGLYEQYF
>TRBJ2-7|TRBV18|-|TRBD2
TGTGCCAGCTCACCACCGCGGACTAGACCGGAACACATCTACGAGCAGTACTTC
CASSPPRTRPEHIYEQYF
>TRBJ2-5|TRBV19|-|TRBD2
TGTGCCAGTAGTACCCCGGGACTAGCGGGAGTAGAGACCCAGTACTTC
CASSTPGLAGVETQYF
>TRBJ1-2|TRBV2|-|TRBD1
TGTGCCAGCAGTGAAGCAGATCCCGGGACAGGGATATCTAACTATGGCTACACCTTC
CASSEADPGTGISNYGYTF
>TRBJ1-2|TRBV5-1|-|-
TGCGCCAGCAGCCCACTACAGGGAGGGTATGGCTACACCTTC
CASSPLQGGYGYTF
>TRBJ1-3|TRBV5-4|-|-
TGTGCCAGCAGCTTGGACAGCTCTGGAAACACCATATATTTT
CASSLDSSGNTIYF
>TRBJ2-7|TRBV5-1|-|TRBD1
TGCGCCAGCAGCTCTCCGGGACAGGGGTCCAAGCAGTACTTC
CASSSPGQGSKQYF
>TRBJ2-6|TRBV11-2|once|-
TGTGCCAGCAGCTTAATCAGGGGTCGACCAAACTCTGGGGCCAACGTCCTGACTTTC
CASSLIRGRPNSGANVLTF
>TRBJ2-3|TRBV10-1|-|-
TGCGCCAGCAGTGTTGGGGGGACAGATACGCAGTATTTT
CASSVGGTDTQYF
>TRBJ2-2|TRBV4-1|-|-
TGCGCCAGCAGCCAAGAGGGGGGGCCCGGGGAGCTGTTTTTT
CASSQEGGPGELFF
>TRBJ2-7|TRBV4-1|once|-
TGCGCCAGCAGCCAAGGCGTACGGCAGGTAACCTCCTACGAGCAGTACTTC
CASSQGVRQVTSYEQYF
>TRBJ1-1|TRBV6-1|-|-
TGTGCCAGCAGTATATCCCCGACTGAAGCTTTCTTT
CASSISPTEAFF
>TRBJ2-5|TRBV4-2|-|-
TGTGCCAGCAGCCAAGGGGTTGAGGGACATCGCCAAGAGACCCAGTACTTC
CASSQGVEGHRQETQYF
>TRBJ2-5|TRBV7-2|once|-
TGTGCCAGCAGCTGGGGCGGTCAGGAGACCCAGTACTTC
CASSWGGQETQYF
>TRBJ2-3|TRBV2|-|-
TGTGCCAGCAGTGTGAAGACAGCCCCGCCATGGCAGTATTTT
CASSVKTAPPWQYF
>TRBJ2-3|TRBV7-6|once|TRBD2
TGTGCCAGCAGCGACAGCGGGGGGACAGATACGCAGTATTTT
CASSDSGGTDTQYF
>TRBJ1-1|TRBV11-3|-|TRBD1
TGTGCCAGCAGCCCCCGGGTACAGGGGAAGGTAGACACTGAAGCTTTCTTT
CASSPRVQGKVDTEAFF
>TRBJ1-2|TRBV7-9|-|-
TGTGCCAGCAGCCCCATTGCCGGGGTCTTCTTC
CASSPIAGVFF
>TRBJ2-2|TRBV6-4|-|-
-
CASSSSGGADTGELFF
>TRBJ2-5|TRBV11-1|-|TRBD1
TGTGCCAGCAGCTTACCGACAGGGGGACGGGAGACCCAGTACTTC
CASSLPTGGRETQYF
>TRBJ1-1|TRBV19|few|-
TGTGCCAGTAGTTCAGGACTGGGGAACACTGAAGCTTTCTTT
CASSSGLGNTEAFF
>TRBJ2-3|TRBV19|-|-
TGTGCCAGTAGCATCGGTGCACCTCCCCTAGATACGCAGTATTTT
CASSIGAPPLDTQYF
>TRBJ2-1|TRBV6-6|-|-
TGTGCCAGCAGGCGACAGAGCGGGTACAATGAGCAGTTCTTC
CASRRQSGYNEQFF
>TRBJ2-3|TRBV2|-|-
TGTGCCAGCAGTGAGGCCAGGGGGGCATCAGATACGCAGTATTTT
CASSEARGASDTQYF
>TRBJ2-3|TRBV2|-|TRBD2
TGTGCCAGCAGTGGCGGGGGGGCCAATGGAGATACGCAGTATTTT
CASSGGGANGDTQYF
>TRBJ2-1|TRBV6-4|-|TRBD2
TGTGCCAGCAGTGACTCGACTAGCGGGTACAATGAGCAGTTCTTC
CASSDSTSGYNEQFF
>TRBJ2-1|TRBV4-1|few|-
TGCGCCAGCAGCCAAGATTCCGGCAATGAGCAGTTCTTC
CASSQDSGNEQFF
>TRBJ1-1|TRBV28|-|-
TGTGCCAGCAGGCAGCAGCGGTCTGAAGCTTTCTTT
CASRQQRSEAFF
>TRBJ1-1|TRBV6-6|-|TRBD1
TGTGCCAGCAGTTCAATAAGGACAGGGGGAGCTGAAGCTTTCTTT
CASSSIRTGGAEAFF
>TRBJ1-2|TRBV5-5|-|-
TGTGCCAGCAGGTTAGGACAGACACATTATGGCTACACCTTC
CASRLGQTHYGYTF
>TRBJ1-1|TRBV7-2|-|-
TGTGCCAGCAGCGCACTTAGGAACACTGAAGCTTTCTTT
CASSALRNTEAFF
>TRBJ2-1|TRBV5-1|-|-
TGCGCCAGCAGCTTGGCCAATTCCGGGGGGCCGGGGTACAATGAGCAGTTCTTC
CASSLANSGGPGYNEQFF